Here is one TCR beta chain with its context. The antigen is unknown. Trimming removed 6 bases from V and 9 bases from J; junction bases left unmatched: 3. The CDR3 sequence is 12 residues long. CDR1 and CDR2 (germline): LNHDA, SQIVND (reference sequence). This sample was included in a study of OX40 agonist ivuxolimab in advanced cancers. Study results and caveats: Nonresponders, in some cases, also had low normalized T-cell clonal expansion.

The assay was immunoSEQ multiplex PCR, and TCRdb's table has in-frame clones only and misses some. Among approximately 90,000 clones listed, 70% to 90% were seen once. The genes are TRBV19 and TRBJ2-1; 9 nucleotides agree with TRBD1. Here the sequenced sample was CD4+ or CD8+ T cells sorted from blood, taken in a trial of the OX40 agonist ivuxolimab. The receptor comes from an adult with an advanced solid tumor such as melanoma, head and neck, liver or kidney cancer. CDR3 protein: CASRGQGGEQFF. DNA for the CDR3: TGTGCCAGTAGGGGACAGGGAGGTGAGCAGTTCTTC.